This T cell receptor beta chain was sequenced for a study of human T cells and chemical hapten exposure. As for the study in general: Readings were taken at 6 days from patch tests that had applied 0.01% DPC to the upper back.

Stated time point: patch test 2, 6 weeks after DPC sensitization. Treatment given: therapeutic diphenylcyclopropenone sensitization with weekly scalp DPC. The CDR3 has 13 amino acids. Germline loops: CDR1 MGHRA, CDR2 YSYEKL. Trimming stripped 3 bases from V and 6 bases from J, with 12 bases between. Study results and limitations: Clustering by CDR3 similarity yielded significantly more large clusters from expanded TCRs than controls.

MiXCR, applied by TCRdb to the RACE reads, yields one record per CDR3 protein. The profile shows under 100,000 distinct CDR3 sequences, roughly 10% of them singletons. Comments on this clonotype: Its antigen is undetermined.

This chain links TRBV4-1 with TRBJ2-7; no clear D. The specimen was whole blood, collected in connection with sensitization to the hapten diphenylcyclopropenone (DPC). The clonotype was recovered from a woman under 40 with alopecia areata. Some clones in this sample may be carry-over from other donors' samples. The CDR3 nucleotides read TGCGCCAGCAGCCAGAGGCTCGAAGGCGAGCAGTACTTC. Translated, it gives CASSQRLEGEQYF.